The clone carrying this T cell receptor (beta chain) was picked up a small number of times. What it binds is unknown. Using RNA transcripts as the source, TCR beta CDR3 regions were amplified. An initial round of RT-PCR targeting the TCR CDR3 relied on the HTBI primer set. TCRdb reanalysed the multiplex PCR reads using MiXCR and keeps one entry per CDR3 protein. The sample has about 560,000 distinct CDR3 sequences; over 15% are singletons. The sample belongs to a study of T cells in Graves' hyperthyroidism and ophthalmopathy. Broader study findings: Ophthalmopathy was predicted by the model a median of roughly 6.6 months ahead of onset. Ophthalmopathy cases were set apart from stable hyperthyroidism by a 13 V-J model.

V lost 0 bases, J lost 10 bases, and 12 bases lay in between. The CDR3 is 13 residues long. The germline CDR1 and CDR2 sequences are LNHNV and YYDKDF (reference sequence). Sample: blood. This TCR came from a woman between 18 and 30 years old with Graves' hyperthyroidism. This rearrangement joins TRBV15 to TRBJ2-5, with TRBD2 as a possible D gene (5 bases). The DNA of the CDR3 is TGTGCCACCAGCAGAGATCAGTTCGGGGACCAGTACTTC. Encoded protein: CATSRDQFGDQYF.